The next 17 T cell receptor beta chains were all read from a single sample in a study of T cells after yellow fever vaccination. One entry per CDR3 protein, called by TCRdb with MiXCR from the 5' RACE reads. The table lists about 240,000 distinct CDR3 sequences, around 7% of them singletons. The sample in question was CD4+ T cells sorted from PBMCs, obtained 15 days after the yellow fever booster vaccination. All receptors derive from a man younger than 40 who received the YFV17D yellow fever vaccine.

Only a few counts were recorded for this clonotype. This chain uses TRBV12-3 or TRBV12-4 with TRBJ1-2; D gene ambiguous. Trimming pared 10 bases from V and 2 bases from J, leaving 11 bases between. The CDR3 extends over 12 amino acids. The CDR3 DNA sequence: TGTGCCATGACACACACCAACTATGGCTACACCTTC. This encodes CAMTHTNYGYTF.

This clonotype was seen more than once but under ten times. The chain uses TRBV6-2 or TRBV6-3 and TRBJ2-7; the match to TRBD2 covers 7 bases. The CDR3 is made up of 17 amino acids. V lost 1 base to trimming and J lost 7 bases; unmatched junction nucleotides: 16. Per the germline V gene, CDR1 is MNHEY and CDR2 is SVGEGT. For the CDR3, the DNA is TGTGCCAGCAGTTACTATGACGGGAGGCCCTTGAGGGGTGAGCAGTACTTC. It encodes CASSYYDGRPLRGEQYF.

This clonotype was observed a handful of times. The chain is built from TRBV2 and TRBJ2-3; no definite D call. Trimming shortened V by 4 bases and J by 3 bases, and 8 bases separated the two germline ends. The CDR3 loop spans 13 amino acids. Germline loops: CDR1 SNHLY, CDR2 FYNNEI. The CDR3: CASSGGRTDTQYF. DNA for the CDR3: TGTGCCAGCAGTGGGGGAAGGACAGATACGCAGTATTTT.

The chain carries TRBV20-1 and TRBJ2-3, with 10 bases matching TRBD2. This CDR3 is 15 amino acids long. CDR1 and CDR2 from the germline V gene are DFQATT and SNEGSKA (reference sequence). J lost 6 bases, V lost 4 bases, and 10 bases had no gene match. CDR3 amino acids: CSAMGLAGVFDTQYF. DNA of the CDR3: TGCAGTGCTATGGGGCTAGCGGGAGTATTCGATACGCAGTATTTT.

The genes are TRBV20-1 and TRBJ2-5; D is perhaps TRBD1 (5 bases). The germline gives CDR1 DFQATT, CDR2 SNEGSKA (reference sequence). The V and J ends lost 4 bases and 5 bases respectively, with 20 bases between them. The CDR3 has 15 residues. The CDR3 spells CSAIPRAIPRETQYF. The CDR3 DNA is TGCAGTGCTATACCCAGGGCCATCCCGCGGGAGACCCAGTACTTC.

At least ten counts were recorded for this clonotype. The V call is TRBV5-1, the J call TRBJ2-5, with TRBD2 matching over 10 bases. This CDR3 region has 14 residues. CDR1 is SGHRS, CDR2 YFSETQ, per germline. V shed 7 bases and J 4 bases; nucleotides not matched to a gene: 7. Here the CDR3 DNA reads TGCGCCAGCTCCCCGCTAGCGGGAGTAGAGACCCAGTACTTC. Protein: CASSPLAGVETQYF.

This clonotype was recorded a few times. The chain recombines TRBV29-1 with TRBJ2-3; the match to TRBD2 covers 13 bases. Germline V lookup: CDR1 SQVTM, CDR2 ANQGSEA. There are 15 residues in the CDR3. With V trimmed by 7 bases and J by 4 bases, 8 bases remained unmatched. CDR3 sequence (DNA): TGCAGCGCCAGAACTGGGACTAGCGGGGCAGATACGCAGTATTTT. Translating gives CSARTGTSGADTQYF.

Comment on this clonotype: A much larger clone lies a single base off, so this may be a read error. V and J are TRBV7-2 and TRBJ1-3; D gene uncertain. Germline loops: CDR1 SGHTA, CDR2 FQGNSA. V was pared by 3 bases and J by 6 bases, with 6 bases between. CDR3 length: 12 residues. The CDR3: CASSFLVNTIYF. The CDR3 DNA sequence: TGTGCCAGCAGCTTTCTGGTAAACACCATATATTTT.

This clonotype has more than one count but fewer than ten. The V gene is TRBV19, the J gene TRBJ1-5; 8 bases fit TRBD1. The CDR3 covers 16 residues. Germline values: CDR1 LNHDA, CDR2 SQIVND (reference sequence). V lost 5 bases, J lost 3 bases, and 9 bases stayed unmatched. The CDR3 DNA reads TGTGCCAGTAGTTTACGAGACAGGGGCCCCAATCAGCCCCAGCATTTT. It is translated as CASSLRDRGPNQPQHF.

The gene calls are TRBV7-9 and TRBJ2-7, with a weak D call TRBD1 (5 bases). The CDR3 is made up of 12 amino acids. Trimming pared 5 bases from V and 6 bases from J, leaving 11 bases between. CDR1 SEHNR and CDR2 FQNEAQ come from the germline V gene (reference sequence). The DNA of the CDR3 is TGTGCCAGCAGCGGGGCCGGTGGCGAGCAGTACTTC. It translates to CASSGAGGEQYF.

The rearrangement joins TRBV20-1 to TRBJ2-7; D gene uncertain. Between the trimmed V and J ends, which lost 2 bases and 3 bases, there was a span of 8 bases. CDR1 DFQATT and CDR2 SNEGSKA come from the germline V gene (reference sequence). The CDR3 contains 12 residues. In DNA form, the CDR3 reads TGCAGTGCTAGATATTCCAGCTACGAGCAGTACTTC. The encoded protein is CSARYSSYEQYF.

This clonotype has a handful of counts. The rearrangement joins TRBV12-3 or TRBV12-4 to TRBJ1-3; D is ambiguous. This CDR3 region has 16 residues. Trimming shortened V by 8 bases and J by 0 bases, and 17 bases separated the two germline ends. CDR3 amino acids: CASQQTLPSSGNTIYF. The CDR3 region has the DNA TGTGCCAGCCAACAGACGTTGCCGAGCTCTGGAAACACCATATATTTT.

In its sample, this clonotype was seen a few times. As DNA, the CDR3 is TGTGCCAGCAGCCAAGGGCGAGACGGGGATACGCAGTATTTT. Residues: CASSQGRDGDTQYF. The chain has TRBV4-2 and TRBJ2-3; no definite D call. Germline V gene data show CDR1 as LGHNA and CDR2 as YNFKEQ. V was cut by 1 base and J by 6 bases, with 11 bases left in between. The CDR3 length is 14 residues.

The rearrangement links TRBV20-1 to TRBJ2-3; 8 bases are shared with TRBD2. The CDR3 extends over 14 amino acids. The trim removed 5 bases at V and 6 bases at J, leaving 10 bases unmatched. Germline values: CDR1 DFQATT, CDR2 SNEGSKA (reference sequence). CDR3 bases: TGCAGTGCTCTAAGCGGGAGATGGGGTGATACGCAGTATTTT. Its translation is CSALSGRWGDTQYF.

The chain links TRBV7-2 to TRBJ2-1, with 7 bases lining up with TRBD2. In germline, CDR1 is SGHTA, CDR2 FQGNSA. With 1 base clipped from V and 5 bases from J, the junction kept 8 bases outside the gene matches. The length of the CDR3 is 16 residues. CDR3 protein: CASSLGGGTANNEQFF. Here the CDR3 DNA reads TGTGCCAGCAGCTTAGGGGGAGGGACTGCAAACAATGAGCAGTTCTTC. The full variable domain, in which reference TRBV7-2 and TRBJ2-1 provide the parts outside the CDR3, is GAGVSQSPSNKVTEKGKDVELRCDPISGHTALYWYRQSLGQGLEFLIYFQGNSAPDKSGLPSDRFSAERTGGSVSTLTIQRTQQEDSAVYLCASSLGGGTANNEQFFGPGTRLTVL.

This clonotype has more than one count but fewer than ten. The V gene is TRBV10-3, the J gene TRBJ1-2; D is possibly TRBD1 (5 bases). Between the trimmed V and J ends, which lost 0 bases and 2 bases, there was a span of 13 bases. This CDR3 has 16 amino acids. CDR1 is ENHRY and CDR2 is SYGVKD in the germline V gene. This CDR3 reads CAISESSQGGNYGYTF. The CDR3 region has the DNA TGTGCCATCAGTGAGTCGTCGCAGGGCGGGAACTATGGCTACACCTTC.

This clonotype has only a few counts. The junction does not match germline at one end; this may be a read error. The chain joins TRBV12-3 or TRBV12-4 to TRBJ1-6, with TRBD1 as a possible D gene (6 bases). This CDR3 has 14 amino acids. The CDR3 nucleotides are TGTGCCAGCAGTGCGGACAGTTATAATTCACCCCTCCATTTT. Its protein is CASSADSYNSPLHF.